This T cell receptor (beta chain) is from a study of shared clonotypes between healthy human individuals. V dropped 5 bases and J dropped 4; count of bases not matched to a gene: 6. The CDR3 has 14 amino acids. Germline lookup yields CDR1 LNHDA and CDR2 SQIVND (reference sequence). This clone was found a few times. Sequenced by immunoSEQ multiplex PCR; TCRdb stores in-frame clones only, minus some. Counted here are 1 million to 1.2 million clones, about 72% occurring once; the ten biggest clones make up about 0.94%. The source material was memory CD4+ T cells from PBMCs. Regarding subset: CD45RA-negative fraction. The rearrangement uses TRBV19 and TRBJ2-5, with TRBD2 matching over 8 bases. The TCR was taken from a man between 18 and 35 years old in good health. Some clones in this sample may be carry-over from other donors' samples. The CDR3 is CASSPDAGGETQYF. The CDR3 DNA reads TGTGCCAGTAGTCCGGACGCGGGAGGAGAGACCCAGTACTTC.